The clone carrying this T cell receptor (beta chain) was recorded many times. The antigen is unknown. This sample is part of a study of CD8 T cells in ankylosing spondylitis. Quantitative molecular-barcoded 5'-RACE generated the TCR beta libraries. TCRdb re-called the 5' RACE reads with MiXCR, one entry per CDR3 protein. Here the sample spans some 240,000 distinct CDR3 sequences, roughly 6.6% being singletons. Findings and caveats of the study: A subset of motif variants has previously been described in the synovial fluid and blood of reactive arthritis. Several highly homologous variants made up a TCR beta motif, and this motif appeared characteristic of ankylosing spondylitis blood.

This CDR3 is built from 14 residues. V dropped 0 bases and J dropped 7 bases, with 11 bases sitting between them. Germline CDR1 KGHDR, CDR2 SFDVKD. Input material: blood, either unsorted or a sorted T cell fraction (not recorded which). V usage is TRBV24-1 and J usage is TRBJ2-5; a weak D match, TRBD2 (6 bases). This TCR was recovered from a male donor with ankylosing spondylitis. Here the CDR3 DNA reads TGTGCCACCAGTGATTTGCCCCGAGCGGGGACCCAGTACTTC. It is translated as CATSDLPRAGTQYF.